A single sample is the source of the 6 T cell receptor beta chains below, sequenced in a study of blood T cell repertoires in COVID-19. The data were produced by immunoSEQ multiplex PCR, yet TCRdb's version contains in-frame clones alone and is incomplete. Of fewer than 200,000 clones listed, 75% to 85% are singletons. Sequencing was done on a sample of peripheral blood. All receptors derive from a woman aged 60 to 75 with COVID-19, enrolled during active disease.

V and J are TRBV29-1 and TRBJ2-3; tentatively, D is TRBD2 (6 bases). The V end lost 0 bases, the J end lost 0 bases, and 13 bases lay between the germline ends. Germline V gene sequence: CDR1 SQVTM, CDR2 ANQGSEA. The CDR3 runs to 16 residues. The CDR3, as DNA: TGCAGCGTTGAAGATCCAAGGCGGGGTAGCACAGATACGCAGTATTTT. Protein product: CSVEDPRRGSTDTQYF.

This clone was picked up one time. V and J are TRBV5-6 and TRBJ2-2, with 8 positions matching TRBD2. Germline V gene lookup returns CDR1 SGHDT and CDR2 YYEEEE. The CDR3 is 15 residues long. The ends lost 3 bases at V and 0 bases at J; junction bases unmatched: 1. DNA for the CDR3: TGTGCCAGCAGCTCACTAGCGGCGAACACCGGGGAGCTGTTTTTT. Amino acids: CASSSLAANTGELFF.

The V and J genes are TRBV3-1 (or the pseudogene TRBV3-2) and TRBJ2-7, with D tentatively TRBD1 (6 bases). Trimming cost V 2 bases and J 1 base, with 9 bases left between them. This CDR3 has 14 amino acids. CDR1 LGHDT and CDR2 YNNKEL come from the germline V gene (reference sequence). The DNA of the CDR3 is TGTGCCAGCAGCCAAAACGGACAGTCCTACGAGCAGTACGTC. It is translated as CASSQNGQSYEQYV.

J is TRBJ2-1 and V is TRBV6-2 or TRBV6-3, with 9 positions matching TRBD1. Germline loops: CDR1 MNHEY, CDR2 SVGEGT. The CDR3 is 16 residues long. V shed 5 bases and J 8 bases; nucleotides not matched to a gene: 13. CDR3 loop: CASSGGQGYVGHEQFF. DNA for the CDR3: TGTGCCAGCAGTGGTGGACAGGGGTACGTTGGGCATGAGCAGTTCTTC.

This sequence joins TRBV19 and TRBJ1-1, with TRBD1 as a possible D gene (6 bases). Trimming cost V 0 bases and J 4 bases, with 15 bases left between them. The germline V gene has CDR1 LNHDA and CDR2 SQIVND (reference sequence). The CDR3 sequence is 16 residues long. CDR3 nucleotide sequence: TGTGCCAGTAGTATAGATCGTTGGGGGCCGAGCACTGAAGCTTTCTTT. This sequence encodes CASSIDRWGPSTEAFF. The full variable domain, rest sourced from reference TRBV19 and TRBJ1-1, is DGGITQSPKYLFRKEGQNVTLSCEQNLNHDAMYWYRQDPGQGLRLIYYSQIVNDFQKGDIAEGYSVSREKKESFPLTVTSAQKNPTAFYLCASSIDRWGPSTEAFFGQGTRLTVV.

The chain uses TRBV6-5 and TRBJ1-1; D may be TRBD1 (5 bases). The CDR3 covers 14 residues. Germline-derived CDR1 and CDR2 are MNHEY and SVGAGI. The V and J ends lost 7 bases and 0 bases respectively, with 12 bases between them. The CDR3 reads CASTLAGMNTEAFF. CDR3 sequence (DNA): TGTGCCAGCACCCTGGCAGGGATGAACACTGAAGCTTTCTTT.